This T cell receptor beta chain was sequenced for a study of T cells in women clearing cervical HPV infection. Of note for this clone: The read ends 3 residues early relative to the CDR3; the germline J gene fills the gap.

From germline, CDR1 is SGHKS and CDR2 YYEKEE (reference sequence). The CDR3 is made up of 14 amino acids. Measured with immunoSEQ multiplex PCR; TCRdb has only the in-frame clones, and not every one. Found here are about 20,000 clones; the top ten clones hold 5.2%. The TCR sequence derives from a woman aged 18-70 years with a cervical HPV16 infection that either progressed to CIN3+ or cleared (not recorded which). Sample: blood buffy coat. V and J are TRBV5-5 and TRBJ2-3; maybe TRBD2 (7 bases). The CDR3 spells CASSLGGGGETQYF. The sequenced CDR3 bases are TGTGCCAGCAGCTTGGGAGGGGGGGGAGAGACG.